This is a list of T cell receptor beta chains from one sample in a study of T cell changes during pregnancy in multiple sclerosis. The repertoire was sequenced with immunoSEQ multiplex PCR; TCRdb's copy has only in-frame clones and lacks some. The sample includes tens of thousands of clones, about 94% of them seen just once. The sequencing used CD4+ T cells from peripheral blood mononuclear cells, collected in the second trimester of pregnancy. The receptors shown here come from a female donor with multiple sclerosis, enrolled in a pregnancy study. Each CDR3 is given with its conserved first and last residue. Each record gives: CDR3 DNA, CDR3 protein, V gene, J gene, D gene, clone size. D genes are given only for firm matches. For some rows the clone size is stated as once, few or many, or as a class when expanded; others skip it.

CDR3nt: TGTGCCAGCAACCAAAACGGTCTAGCGGGGGTGGGCGAGACCCAGTACTTC
CDR3aa: CASNQNGLAGVGETQYF
v_gene: TRBV7-2
j_gene: TRBJ2-5
d_gene: TRBD2
abundance: once

CDR3nt: TGTGCCAGCAGCTTAGCCGGGACAGCAAAAACCTACGAGCAGTACTTC
CDR3aa: CASSLAGTAKTYEQYF
v_gene: TRBV7-2
j_gene: TRBJ2-7
d_gene: TRBD1
abundance: once

CDR3nt: TGTGCCAGTAGTATGCCGGGGACAGGGGGGTCACCCCTCCACTTT
CDR3aa: CASSMPGTGGSPLHF
v_gene: TRBV19
j_gene: TRBJ1-6
d_gene: TRBD1
abundance: NA

CDR3nt: TGTGCCAGCAGAGGACAGGTTAACTATGGCTACACCTTC
CDR3aa: CASRGQVNYGYTF
v_gene: TRBV27
j_gene: TRBJ1-2
d_gene: TRBD1
abundance: NA

CDR3nt: TGTGCCAGCTCCCGGGAAGGTTTCCTCTCTGGGGCCAACGTCCTGACTTTC
CDR3aa: CASSREGFLSGANVLTF
v_gene: TRBV18
j_gene: TRBJ2-6
d_gene: NA
abundance: NA

CDR3nt: TGTGCCAGCAGCCCCGGGAATTTTGCAGAGCAGTTCTTC
CDR3aa: CASSPGNFAEQFF
v_gene: TRBV7-3
j_gene: TRBJ2-1
d_gene: NA
abundance: once

CDR3nt: TGTGCCAGCAGCGTAACGGGGGCAGGGGGCCTTGGAAACACCATATATTTT
CDR3aa: CASSVTGAGGLGNTIYF
v_gene: TRBV9
j_gene: TRBJ1-3
d_gene: TRBD1
abundance: NA

CDR3nt: TGCGCCAGCAGGCCGGGACAGGGGAGCCAAGAGACCCAGTACTTC
CDR3aa: CASRPGQGSQETQYF
v_gene: TRBV5-1
j_gene: TRBJ2-5
d_gene: TRBD1
abundance: NA

CDR3nt: TGTGCCAGCTCAGACGGGGTGGGCTACGAGCAGTACTTC
CDR3aa: CASSDGVGYEQYF
v_gene: TRBV18
j_gene: TRBJ2-7
d_gene: NA
abundance: NA

CDR3nt: TGCAGCGTTGAAATAGCTAGCAGAGAGACCCAGTACTTC
CDR3aa: CSVEIASRETQYF
v_gene: TRBV29-1
j_gene: TRBJ2-5
d_gene: NA
abundance: NA

CDR3nt: TGTGCCAGCAGCGAAGCGGACAGAGCCTATGGCTACACCTTC
CDR3aa: CASSEADRAYGYTF
v_gene: TRBV6-1
j_gene: TRBJ1-2
d_gene: NA
abundance: NA

CDR3nt: TGCGCCAGCAGTCGGACAGGGGAGGCCCCCTACAATGAGCAGTTCTTC
CDR3aa: CASSRTGEAPYNEQFF
v_gene: TRBV5-1
j_gene: TRBJ2-1
d_gene: TRBD1
abundance: NA

CDR3nt: TGTGCCAGCTCCCGCGGCAGACAAGAGACCCAGTACTTC
CDR3aa: CASSRGRQETQYF
v_gene: TRBV27
j_gene: TRBJ2-5
d_gene: NA
abundance: NA

CDR3nt: TGTGCCAGCAGCCGAACTGCCGCTAGCGGGGGGTACAATGAGCAGTTCTTC
CDR3aa: CASSRTAASGGYNEQFF
v_gene: TRBV5-5
j_gene: TRBJ2-1
d_gene: TRBD2
abundance: NA

CDR3nt: TGTGCCAGCAGCTTGGGCGACAGGGGGAGTGAAAAACTGTTTTTT
CDR3aa: CASSLGDRGSEKLFF
v_gene: TRBV5-4
j_gene: TRBJ1-4
d_gene: TRBD1
abundance: NA

CDR3nt: TGTGCCAGCAGCCCGGGGGGGCCTGCCAATGAGCAGTTCTTC
CDR3aa: CASSPGGPANEQFF
v_gene: TRBV7-3
j_gene: TRBJ2-1
d_gene: TRBD2
abundance: NA

CDR3nt: TGTGCCAGCAGTAACACAGACAGTCACAATGAGCAGTTCTTC
CDR3aa: CASSNTDSHNEQFF
v_gene: TRBV6-5
j_gene: TRBJ2-1
d_gene: NA
abundance: NA

CDR3nt: TGTGCCAGTAGTATGGGACAGGGGCCTGGGGAGACCCAGTACTTC
CDR3aa: CASSMGQGPGETQYF
v_gene: TRBV19
j_gene: TRBJ2-5
d_gene: TRBD1
abundance: NA

CDR3nt: TGCAGCGGAGTTACTGGAAACACCATATATTTT
CDR3aa: CSGVTGNTIYF
v_gene: TRBV29-1
j_gene: TRBJ1-3
d_gene: NA
abundance: NA

CDR3nt: TGTGCCAGCAGTTACAACAGCTACGAGCAGTACTTC
CDR3aa: CASSYNSYEQYF
v_gene: TRBV6-6
j_gene: TRBJ2-7
d_gene: NA
abundance: NA

CDR3nt: TGTGCCAGCAGTGAAGACCGGGACAGGGGTCTCCCTCGGACTGAAGCTTTCTTT
CDR3aa: CASSEDRDRGLPRTEAFF
v_gene: TRBV25-1
j_gene: TRBJ1-1
d_gene: TRBD1
abundance: once

CDR3nt: TGTGCCAGCTCTCTCGTTCTAGCGGGAGTTAATGAGCAGTACTTC
CDR3aa: CASSLVLAGVNEQYF
v_gene: TRBV27
j_gene: TRBJ2-7
d_gene: TRBD2
abundance: NA

CDR3nt: TGCGCCAGCAGCCGGGACAGGCTCTCTGGAAACACCATATATTTT
CDR3aa: CASSRDRLSGNTIYF
v_gene: TRBV5-1
j_gene: TRBJ1-3
d_gene: TRBD1
abundance: once

CDR3nt: TGTGCCATCAGTGAGAGCGGAGCATCCTACGAGCAGTACTTC
CDR3aa: CAISESGASYEQYF
v_gene: TRBV10-3
j_gene: TRBJ2-7
d_gene: NA
abundance: NA

CDR3nt: TGTGCCAGCAGCCTGGGGACAGGGACGTACAATGAGCAGTTCTTC
CDR3aa: CASSLGTGTYNEQFF
v_gene: TRBV11-2
j_gene: TRBJ2-1
d_gene: TRBD1
abundance: NA

CDR3nt: TGTGCCAGCAGTGACAGTCCCGGGGGTTCCTACAATGAGCAGTTCTTC
CDR3aa: CASSDSPGGSYNEQFF
v_gene: TRBV6-4
j_gene: TRBJ2-1
d_gene: NA
abundance: NA

CDR3nt: TGTGCCAGCATGGGGGCCGGGGTTGAAAAACTGTTTTTT
CDR3aa: CASMGAGVEKLFF
v_gene: TRBV2
j_gene: TRBJ1-4
d_gene: NA
abundance: NA

CDR3nt: TGCGCCAGCAGCCAAGAGGGGGGGGGCTACACTGAAGCTTTCTTT
CDR3aa: CASSQEGGGYTEAFF
v_gene: TRBV4-1
j_gene: TRBJ1-1
d_gene: NA
abundance: NA

CDR3nt: TGTGCCAGCAGGCGGGGTAGCAATCAGCCCCAGCATTTT
CDR3aa: CASRRGSNQPQHF
v_gene: TRBV7-8
j_gene: TRBJ1-5
d_gene: NA
abundance: NA

CDR3nt: TGTGCCAGCTCCCGCGCGAGGTCGCGGGAGGGCCCCTCCTACGAGCAGTACTTC
CDR3aa: CASSRARSREGPSYEQYF
v_gene: TRBV18
j_gene: TRBJ2-7
d_gene: TRBD2
abundance: NA

CDR3nt: TGCAGCGTACAGGCCAGCCCCTACGAGCAGTACTTC
CDR3aa: CSVQASPYEQYF
v_gene: TRBV29-1
j_gene: TRBJ2-7
d_gene: NA
abundance: NA

CDR3nt: TGTGCCAGCAGTTTATCGGTCCGGGGCTATGGCTACACCTTC
CDR3aa: CASSLSVRGYGYTF
v_gene: TRBV27
j_gene: TRBJ1-2
d_gene: NA
abundance: few